The 21 T cell receptor beta chains listed next were all sequenced from one sample in a study of cytomegalovirus exposure and HLA in healthy donors. The PCR used 60 Vbeta and 13 Jbeta primers. The table came from immunoSEQ multiplex PCR; TCRdb's copy has only in-frame clones and leaves some out. The table lists 150,000 to 170,000 clones, 65% to 75% of them singletons. The material sequenced was PBMCs. These receptors originate from a man aged 18 to 29 in good health and CMV-seronegative.

The chain employs TRBV10-1 and TRBJ1-2, with TRBD1 as a possible D gene (5 bases). Germline V gives CDR1 WNHNN, CDR2 SYGVQD (reference sequence). The V end lost 6 bases, the J end lost 2 bases, and 22 bases lay between the germline ends. The CDR3 is 17 amino acids. The CDR3 sequence is CASRTDLGIRKNYGYTF. CDR3 DNA sequence: TGCGCCAGCAGGACAGATTTAGGGATCCGGAAGAACTATGGCTACACCTTC.

This chain uses TRBV18 with TRBJ1-6; TRBD1 might be the D (6 bases). V was clipped by 2 bases and J by 7 bases, with 9 bases between them. Germline V lookup: CDR1 KGHSH, CDR2 LQKENI. This CDR3 has 14 residues. CDR3 loop: CASSPGGGNSPLHF. The CDR3 coding sequence is TGTGCCAGCTCACCAGGGGGCGGGAATTCACCCCTCCACTTT.

This rearrangement joins TRBV29-1 to TRBJ2-3, with 11 nucleotides matching TRBD2. The germline V gene encodes CDR1 SQVTM and CDR2 ANQGSEA. The trim removed 3 bases at V and 2 bases at J, leaving 16 bases unmatched. The CDR3 contains 19 residues. As DNA, the CDR3 is TGCAGCGTTGAGAGGCTAGCGGGGGGCCCTAGTCGTGTCACAGATACGCAGTATTTT. It translates to CSVERLAGGPSRVTDTQYF.

This chain uses TRBV6-5 with TRBJ1-6; no definite D call. Germline assignment: CDR1 MNHEY and CDR2 SVGAGI. The V end lost 0 bases, the J end lost 7 bases, and 4 bases lay between the germline ends. CDR3 length equals 13 residues. As DNA, the CDR3 is TGTGCCAGCAGTTACTCCCAAAATTCACCCCTCCACTTT. It is translated as CASSYSQNSPLHF.

CDR3 residues: CATSREAGSHQPQHF. The DNA for the CDR3 is TGTGCCACCAGCAGAGAGGCAGGGTCCCATCAGCCCCAGCATTTT. This sequence joins TRBV15 and TRBJ1-5; weak D call: TRBD1 (5 bases). The ends were cut back, 0 bases at V and 5 bases at J, with 11 bases in the middle. The CDR3 length is 15 residues. CDR1 and CDR2 from the germline V gene are LNHNV and YYDKDF (reference sequence). The full variable domain, completed using reference TRBV15 and TRBJ1-5, is DAMVIQNPRYQVTQFGKPVTLSCSQTLNHNVMYWYQQKSSQAPKLLFHYYDKDFNNEADTPDNFQSRRPNTSFCFLDIRSPGLGDTAMYLCATSREAGSHQPQHFGDGTRLSIL.

This clone has only a few counts. This chain links TRBV5-1 with TRBJ1-6, with a tentative D call TRBD1 (5 bases). CDR1 is SGHRS and CDR2 is YFSETQ in the germline V gene. V was cut by 0 bases and J by 7 bases, with 5 bases left in between. CDR3 length: 13 residues. CDR3 loop: CASSLGQNSPLHF. CDR3 in DNA: TGCGCCAGCAGCTTGGGACAGAATTCACCCCTCCACTTT.

The rearrangement joins TRBV5-1 to TRBJ2-3; 8 positions agree with TRBD2. CDR1 and CDR2 (germline): SGHRS, YFSETQ. V shed 0 bases, J shed 0 bases, and the junction held 0 bases outside the gene matches. The CDR3 totals 15 residues. The DNA of the CDR3 is TGCGCCAGCAGCTTGGCGGGGGGGAGCACAGATACGCAGTATTTT. It is translated as CASSLAGGSTDTQYF.

The V and J genes are TRBV5-4 and TRBJ2-7, with TRBD2 as a possible D gene (5 bases). The germline V gene has CDR1 SGHNT and CDR2 YYREEE (reference sequence). The length of the CDR3 is 15 residues. The ends were cut back, 2 bases at V and 3 bases at J, with 15 bases in the middle. The CDR3 bases are TGTGCCAGCAGCTTCCGGCCCGGGAAGGACTACGAGCAGTACTTC. This translates into CASSFRPGKDYEQYF.

This chain uses TRBV4-1 with TRBJ1-1; a weak D match, TRBD1 (5 bases). Germline V CDR1 and CDR2: MGHRA, YSYEKL. V was trimmed by 0 bases and J by 1 base, leaving 9 bases between them. The CDR3 length is 15 residues. The CDR3 DNA is TGCGCCAGCAGCCAAGATGATAGGGGGAACACTGAAGCTTTCTTT. Its translation: CASSQDDRGNTEAFF.

Only a few counts were recorded for this clone. The chain couples TRBV7-9 to TRBJ2-5; the D is unclear. The J call could be wrong; TRBJ2-7 is a better fit for the DNA end. CDR3 length: 13 amino acids. Per the germline V gene, CDR1 is SEHNR and CDR2 is FQNEAQ (reference sequence). CDR3 DNA: TGTGCCAGCAGCAGGACGGACTCCTACGAGCAGTACTTC. Protein: CASSRTDSYEQYF.

The gene calls are TRBV11-2 and TRBJ2-1, with 12 bases that match TRBD2. Germline CDR1 reads SGHAT; CDR2 reads FQNNGV. The CDR3 totals 15 residues. V dropped 1 base and J dropped 8; count of bases not matched to a gene: 3. CDR3 nucleotide sequence: TGTGCCAGCAGCTTAGGGCCTAGCGGGGGGGATGAGCAGTTCTTC. Protein: CASSLGPSGGDEQFF.

This rearrangement joins TRBV4-1 to TRBJ2-2; D is undetermined. Between the trimmed V and J ends, which lost 4 bases and 4 bases, there was a span of 16 bases. Germline assignment: CDR1 MGHRA and CDR2 YSYEKL. CDR3 size: 16 residues. CDR3 DNA: TGCGCCAGCAGCCGAGAACCCAGTACGTCCACCGGGGAGCTGTTTTTT. It specifies CASSREPSTSTGELFF.

The V and J genes are TRBV4-1 and TRBJ1-5; D call uncertain. Trimming removed 0 bases at V and 3 bases at J, with 12 bases between. The CDR3 sequence is 16 residues long. Germline CDR1 reads MGHRA; CDR2 reads YSYEKL. In DNA form, the CDR3 reads TGCGCCAGCAGCCAAGAGGAGGGAATCCTCAATCAGCCCCAGCATTTT. It yields the protein CASSQEEGILNQPQHF.

This clone was observed a handful of times. This chain connects TRBV7-9 to TRBJ2-7, with D unresolved. This CDR3 has 14 residues. Germline-derived CDR1 and CDR2 are SEHNR and FQNEAQ (reference sequence). The CDR3 here is CFFFKQKAAYEQYF. The DNA for the CDR3 is TGTTTTTTTTTCAAGCAGAAGGCGGCATACGAGCAGTACTTC.

The rearrangement links TRBV6-1 to TRBJ1-1; TRBD1 is a possible D gene (5 bases). The CDR3 has 16 residues. V lost 4 bases, J lost 5 bases, and 20 bases lay in between. Germline-derived CDR1 and CDR2 are MNHNS and SASEGT. In DNA, the CDR3 is TGTGCCAGCAGTGCACAAATCCAGGGTGTAAGGACTGAAGCTTTCTTT. This codes for CASSAQIQGVRTEAFF.

The chain combines TRBV7-2 with TRBJ1-4, with a possible D match to TRBD1 (6 bases). Germline CDR1 is SGHTA and CDR2 is FQGNSA. The CDR3 length is 16 residues. The germline V and J ends were trimmed by 5 bases and 0 bases, with 13 bases remaining between them. CDR3 DNA: TGTGCCAGCAGCCCTACCAGGACAGCAACTAATGAAAAACTGTTTTTT. Its protein is CASSPTRTATNEKLFF. The entire variable domain, with the rest obtained from reference TRBV7-2 and TRBJ1-4, is as follows: GAGVSQSPSNKVTEKGKDVELRCDPISGHTALYWYRQSLGQGLEFLIYFQGNSAPDKSGLPSDRFSAERTGGSVSTLTIQRTQQEDSAVYLCASSPTRTATNEKLFFGSGTQLSVL.

The chain is built from TRBV5-6 and TRBJ2-7, with 7 bases fitting TRBD1. CDR3 length: 17 amino acids. The germline V gene has CDR1 SGHDT and CDR2 YYEEEE. With V trimmed by 0 bases and J by 1 base, 10 bases remained unmatched. The CDR3 reads CASSLAPWGQLSYEQYF. In DNA form, the CDR3 reads TGTGCCAGCAGCTTGGCCCCCTGGGGACAGTTATCCTACGAGCAGTACTTC.

This clone was seen more than once but under ten times. The rearrangement joins TRBV5-1 to TRBJ2-5; D perhaps matches TRBD1 (6 bases). Trimming cost V 2 bases and J 5 bases, with 19 bases left between them. The CDR3 consists of 16 residues. Germline V gene lookup returns CDR1 SGHRS and CDR2 YFSETQ. The CDR3 here is CASSFGDRPTGETQYF. Written as DNA, the CDR3 is TGCGCCAGCAGCTTCGGAGACAGGCCAACAGGGGAGACCCAGTACTTC.

The V and J genes are TRBV7-2 and TRBJ1-6; unclear D gene. Germline V gene lookup returns CDR1 SGHTA and CDR2 FQGNSA. The CDR3 has 13 amino acids. Trimming left V 9 bases short and J 10 bases short, with 16 bases between. The CDR3 is CASSVRMASPLHF. The DNA of the CDR3 is TGTGCCAGTAGCGTCAGGATGGCATCACCCCTCCACTTT.

The chain employs TRBV29-1 and TRBJ1-4; D is unclear. V was trimmed by 5 bases and J by 4 bases, leaving 8 bases between them. There are 12 residues in the CDR3. Germline CDR1 and CDR2: SQVTM and ANQGSEA. CDR3 nucleotide sequence: TGCAGCGTTTTCTTTCTTAATGAAAAACTGTTTTTT. This gives the protein CSVFFLNEKLFF.

This clone has more than one count but fewer than ten. The DNA for the CDR3 is TGCAGCGTGGAGTTCCGGGGTACGACCTACAATGAGCAGTTCTTC. Residues: CSVEFRGTTYNEQFF. V usage is TRBV29-1 and J usage is TRBJ2-1, with D possibly TRBD2 on 5 matching bases. Between the trimmed V and J ends, which lost 6 bases and 2 bases, there was a span of 17 bases. CDR3 length equals 15 residues. The germline gives CDR1 SQVTM, CDR2 ANQGSEA.